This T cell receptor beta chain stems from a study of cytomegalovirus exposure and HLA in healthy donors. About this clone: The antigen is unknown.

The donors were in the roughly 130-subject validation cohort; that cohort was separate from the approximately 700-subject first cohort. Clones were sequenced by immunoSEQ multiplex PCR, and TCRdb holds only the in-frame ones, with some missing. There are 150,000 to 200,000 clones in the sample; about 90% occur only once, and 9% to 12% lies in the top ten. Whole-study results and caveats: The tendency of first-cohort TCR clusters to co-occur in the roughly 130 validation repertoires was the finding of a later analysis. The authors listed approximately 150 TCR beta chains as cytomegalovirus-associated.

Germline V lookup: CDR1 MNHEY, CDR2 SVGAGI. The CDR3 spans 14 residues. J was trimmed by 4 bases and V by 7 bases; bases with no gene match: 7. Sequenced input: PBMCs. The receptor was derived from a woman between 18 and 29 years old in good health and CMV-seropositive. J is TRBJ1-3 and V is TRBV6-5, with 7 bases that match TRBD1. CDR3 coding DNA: TGTGCCAGCACCCCAGGGACAGTCGGAAACACCATATATTTT. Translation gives CASTPGTVGNTIYF.